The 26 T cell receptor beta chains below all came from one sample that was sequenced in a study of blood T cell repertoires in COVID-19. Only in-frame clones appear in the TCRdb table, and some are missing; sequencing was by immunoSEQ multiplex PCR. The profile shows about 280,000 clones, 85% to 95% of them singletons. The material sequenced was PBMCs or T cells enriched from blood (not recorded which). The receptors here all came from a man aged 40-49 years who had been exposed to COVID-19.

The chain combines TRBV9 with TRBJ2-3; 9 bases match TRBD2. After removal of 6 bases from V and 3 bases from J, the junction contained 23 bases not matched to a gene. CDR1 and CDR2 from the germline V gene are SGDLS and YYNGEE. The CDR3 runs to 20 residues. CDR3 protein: CASTQDSLLAGDGVTDTQYF. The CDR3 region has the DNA TGTGCCAGCACTCAGGACAGCCTCTTAGCGGGAGATGGGGTTACAGATACGCAGTATTTT.

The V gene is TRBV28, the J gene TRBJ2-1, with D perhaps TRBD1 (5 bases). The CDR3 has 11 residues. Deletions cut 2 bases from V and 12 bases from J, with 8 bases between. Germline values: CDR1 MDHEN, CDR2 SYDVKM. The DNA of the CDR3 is TGTGCCAGCAGTTTAGACAGCCGGCAGTTCTTC. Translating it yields CASSLDSRQFF.

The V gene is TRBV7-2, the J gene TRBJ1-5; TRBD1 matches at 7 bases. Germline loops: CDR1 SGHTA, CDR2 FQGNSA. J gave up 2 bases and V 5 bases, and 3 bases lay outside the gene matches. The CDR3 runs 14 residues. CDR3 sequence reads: CASSMRGRNQPQHF. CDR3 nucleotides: TGTGCCAGCAGCATGAGGGGGCGCAATCAGCCCCAGCATTTT. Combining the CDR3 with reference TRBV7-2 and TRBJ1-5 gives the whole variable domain GAGVSQSPSNKVTEKGKDVELRCDPISGHTALYWYRQSLGQGLEFLIYFQGNSAPDKSGLPSDRFSAERTGGSVSTLTIQRTQQEDSAVYLCASSMRGRNQPQHFGDGTRLSIL.

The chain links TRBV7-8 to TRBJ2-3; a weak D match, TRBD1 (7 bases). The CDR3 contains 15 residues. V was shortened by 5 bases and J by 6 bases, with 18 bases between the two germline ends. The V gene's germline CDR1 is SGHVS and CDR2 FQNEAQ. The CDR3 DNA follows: TGTGCCAGCAGCCGCGGGACAGTAATAACGGATACGCAGTATTTT. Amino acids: CASSRGTVITDTQYF.

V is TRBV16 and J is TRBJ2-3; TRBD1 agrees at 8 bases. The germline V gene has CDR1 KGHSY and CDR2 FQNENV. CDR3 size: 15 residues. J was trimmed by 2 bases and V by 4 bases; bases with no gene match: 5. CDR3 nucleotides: TGTGCCAGCAGCCGACAGGGGATTGACACAGATACGCAGTATTTT. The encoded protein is CASSRQGIDTDTQYF.

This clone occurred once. Written as DNA, the CDR3 is TGTGCCACCAGTGATTTGTGGGCAGGGGAAAAACTGTTTTTT. It is translated as CATSDLWAGEKLFF. The chain links TRBV24-1 to TRBJ1-4; D perhaps matches TRBD1 (5 bases). The CDR3 is made up of 14 amino acids. The V gene's germline CDR1 is KGHDR and CDR2 SFDVKD. V was clipped by 0 bases and J by 8 bases, with 9 bases between them.

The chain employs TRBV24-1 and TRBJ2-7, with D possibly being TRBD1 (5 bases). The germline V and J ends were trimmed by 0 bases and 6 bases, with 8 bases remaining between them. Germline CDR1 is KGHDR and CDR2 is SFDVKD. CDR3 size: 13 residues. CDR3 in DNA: TGTGCCACCAGTGATTTGCCAAGGGGCGAGCAGTACTTC. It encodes CATSDLPRGEQYF.

The CDR3 spells CASNRNRDRSYEQYF. CDR3 coding DNA: TGTGCCAGCAATCGGAACCGGGACAGATCCTACGAGCAGTACTTC. This chain connects TRBV6-5 to TRBJ2-7, with 7 nucleotides matching TRBD1. The V gene's germline CDR1 is MNHEY and CDR2 SVGAGI. The ends lost 7 bases at V and 1 base at J; junction bases unmatched: 10. This CDR3 spans 15 amino acids.

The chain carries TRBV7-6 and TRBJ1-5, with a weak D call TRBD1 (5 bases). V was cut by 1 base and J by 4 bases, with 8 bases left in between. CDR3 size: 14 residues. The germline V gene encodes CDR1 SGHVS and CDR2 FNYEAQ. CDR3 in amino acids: CASSLGAGNQPQHF. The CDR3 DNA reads TGTGCCAGCAGCTTAGGGGCAGGGAATCAGCCCCAGCATTTT.

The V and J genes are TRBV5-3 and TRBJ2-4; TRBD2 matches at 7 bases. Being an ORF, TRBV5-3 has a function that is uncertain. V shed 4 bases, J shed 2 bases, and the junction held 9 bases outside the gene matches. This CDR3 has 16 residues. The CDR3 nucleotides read TGTGCCAGAAGCGACCGTCGGCGGGAGTCCAAAAACATTCAGTACTTC. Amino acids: CARSDRRRESKNIQYF.

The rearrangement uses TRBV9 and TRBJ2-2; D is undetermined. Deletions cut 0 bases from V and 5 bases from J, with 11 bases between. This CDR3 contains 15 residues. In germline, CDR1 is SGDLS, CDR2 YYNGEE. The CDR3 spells CASSVGSTITGELFF. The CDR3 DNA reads TGTGCCAGCAGCGTAGGAAGTACAATAACCGGGGAGCTGTTTTTT.

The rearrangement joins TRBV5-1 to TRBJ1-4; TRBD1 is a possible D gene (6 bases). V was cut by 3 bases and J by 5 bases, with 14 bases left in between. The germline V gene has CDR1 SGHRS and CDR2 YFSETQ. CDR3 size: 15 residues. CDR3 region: CASSSEDSSNEKLFF. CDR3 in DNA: TGCGCCAGCAGCTCTGAGGACAGTTCAAATGAAAAACTGTTTTTT.

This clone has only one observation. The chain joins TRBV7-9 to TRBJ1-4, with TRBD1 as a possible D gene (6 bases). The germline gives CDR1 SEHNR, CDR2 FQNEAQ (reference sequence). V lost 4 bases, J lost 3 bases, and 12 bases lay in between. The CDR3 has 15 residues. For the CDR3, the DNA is TGTGCCAGCAGCTCGCGGACAGCTTCTAATGAAAAACTGTTTTTT. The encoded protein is CASSSRTASNEKLFF.

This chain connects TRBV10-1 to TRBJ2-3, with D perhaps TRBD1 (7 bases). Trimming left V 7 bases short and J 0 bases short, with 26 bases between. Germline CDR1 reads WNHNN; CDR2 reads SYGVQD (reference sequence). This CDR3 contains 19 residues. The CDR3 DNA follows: TGCGCCAGCACCGCCTCGGAGGGGGCTAAGGGATTGAGCACAGATACGCAGTATTTT. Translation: CASTASEGAKGLSTDTQYF.

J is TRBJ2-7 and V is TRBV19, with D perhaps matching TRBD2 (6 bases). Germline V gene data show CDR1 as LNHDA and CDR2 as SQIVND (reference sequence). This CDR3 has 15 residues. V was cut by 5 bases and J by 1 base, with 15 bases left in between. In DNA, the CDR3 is TGTGCCAGTAGTTTTTCCGGGAGATCGTCCTACGAGCAGTACTTC. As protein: CASSFSGRSSYEQYF.

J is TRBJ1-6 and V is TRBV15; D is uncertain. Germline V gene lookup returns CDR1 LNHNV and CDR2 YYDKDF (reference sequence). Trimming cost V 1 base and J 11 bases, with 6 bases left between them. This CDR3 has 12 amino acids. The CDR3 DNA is TGTGCCACCAGCAGAGCCAGGACACCCCTCCACTTT. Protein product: CATSRARTPLHF. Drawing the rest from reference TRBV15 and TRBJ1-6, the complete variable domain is DAMVIQNPRYQVTQFGKPVTLSCSQTLNHNVMYWYQQKSSQAPKLLFHYYDKDFNNEADTPDNFQSRRPNTSFCFLDIRSPGLGDTAMYLCATSRARTPLHFGNGTRLTVT.

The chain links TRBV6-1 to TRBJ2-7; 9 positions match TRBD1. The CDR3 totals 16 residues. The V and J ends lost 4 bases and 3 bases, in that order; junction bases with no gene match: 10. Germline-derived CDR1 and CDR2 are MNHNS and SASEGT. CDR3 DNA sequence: TGTGCCAGCAGTGGCAACCCAAGGACAGGGGACTACGAGCAGTACTTC. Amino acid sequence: CASSGNPRTGDYEQYF.

In DNA form, the CDR3 reads TGTGCCAGTAGTATCGGAGGGGGACAGGGAAGCAATCAGCCCCAGCATTTT. Its translation is CASSIGGGQGSNQPQHF. This chain connects TRBV19 to TRBJ1-5; 9 bases map to TRBD1. Looked up from germline, CDR1 is LNHDA and CDR2 is SQIVND (reference sequence). CDR3 length: 17 amino acids. The ends lost 3 bases at V and 1 base at J; junction bases unmatched: 7.

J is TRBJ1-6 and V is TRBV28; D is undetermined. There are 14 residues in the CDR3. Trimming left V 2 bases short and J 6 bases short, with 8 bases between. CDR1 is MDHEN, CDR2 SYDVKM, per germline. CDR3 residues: CASSLRGFNSPLHF. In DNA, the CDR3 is TGTGCCAGCAGTTTAAGAGGGTTTAATTCACCCCTCCACTTT.

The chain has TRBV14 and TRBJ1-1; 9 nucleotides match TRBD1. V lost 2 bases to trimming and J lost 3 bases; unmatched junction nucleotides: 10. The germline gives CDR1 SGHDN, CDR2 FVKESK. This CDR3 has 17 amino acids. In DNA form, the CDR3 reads TGTGCCAGCAGCCAACGCGGGACAGGGTTTAAAGACACTGAAGCTTTCTTT. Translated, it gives CASSQRGTGFKDTEAFF.

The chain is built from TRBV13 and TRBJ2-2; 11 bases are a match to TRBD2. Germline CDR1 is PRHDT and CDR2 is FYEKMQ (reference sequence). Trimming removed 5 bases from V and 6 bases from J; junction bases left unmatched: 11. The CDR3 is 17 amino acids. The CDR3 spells CASSLDPTSGKSGELFF. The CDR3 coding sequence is TGTGCCAGCAGCCTAGATCCGACTAGCGGGAAGTCCGGGGAGCTGTTTTTT.

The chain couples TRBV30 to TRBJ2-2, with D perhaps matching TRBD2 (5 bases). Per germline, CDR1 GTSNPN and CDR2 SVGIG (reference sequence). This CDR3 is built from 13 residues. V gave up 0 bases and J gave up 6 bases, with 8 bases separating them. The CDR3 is CAWSVGGPGELFF. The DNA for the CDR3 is TGTGCCTGGAGTGTAGGAGGTCCCGGGGAGCTGTTTTTT.

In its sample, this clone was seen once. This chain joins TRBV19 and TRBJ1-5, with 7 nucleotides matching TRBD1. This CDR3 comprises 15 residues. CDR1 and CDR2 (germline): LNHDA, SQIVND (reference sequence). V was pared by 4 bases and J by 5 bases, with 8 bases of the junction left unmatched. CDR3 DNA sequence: TGTGCCAGTAGTACCGACAGGGTTGGGGATCAGCCCCAGCATTTT. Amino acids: CASSTDRVGDQPQHF.

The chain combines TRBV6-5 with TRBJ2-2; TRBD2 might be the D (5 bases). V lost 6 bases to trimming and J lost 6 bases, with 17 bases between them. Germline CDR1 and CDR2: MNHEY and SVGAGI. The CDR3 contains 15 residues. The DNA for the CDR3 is TGTGCCAGCAGCCAAGGAGAGGGTAGCCCCGGGGAGCTGTTTTTT. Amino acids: CASSQGEGSPGELFF.

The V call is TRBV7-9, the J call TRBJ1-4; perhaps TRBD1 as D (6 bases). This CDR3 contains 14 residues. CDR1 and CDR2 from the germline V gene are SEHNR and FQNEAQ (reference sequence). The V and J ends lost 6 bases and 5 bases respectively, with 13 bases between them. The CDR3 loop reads CASSKGVGNEKLFF. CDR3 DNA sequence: TGTGCCAGCAGTAAGGGGGTAGGCAATGAAAAACTGTTTTTT.

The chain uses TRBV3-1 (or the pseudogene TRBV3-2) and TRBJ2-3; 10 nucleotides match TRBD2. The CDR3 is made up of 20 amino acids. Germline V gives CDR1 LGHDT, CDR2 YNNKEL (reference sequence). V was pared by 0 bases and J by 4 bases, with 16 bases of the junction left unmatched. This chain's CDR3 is CASSQEALTSGVRRSDTQYF. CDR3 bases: TGTGCCAGCAGCCAAGAAGCTCTAACTAGCGGGGTAAGGAGGTCAGATACGCAGTATTTT.